These 27 T cell receptor beta chains came from one sample sequenced in a study of cytomegalovirus exposure and HLA in healthy donors. The PCR contained 60 Vbeta and 13 Jbeta primers. TCRdb's copy holds only in-frame clones and misses some; the assay was immunoSEQ multiplex PCR. Of some 110,000 clones detected, 70% appear once; the ten largest clones hold roughly 8.7%. Sequenced input: PBMCs. These receptors were obtained from a man aged 30-40 years in good health and CMV-seropositive.

This rearrangement joins TRBV20-1 to TRBJ1-1; D perhaps matches TRBD1 (6 bases). Trimming took off 8 bases at V and 2 bases at J, with 9 bases between the two ends. This CDR3 comprises 11 residues. Germline V gene data show CDR1 as DFQATT and CDR2 as SNEGSKA (reference sequence). The CDR3 DNA reads TGCAGTTTACAGGGAAACACTGAAGCTTTCTTT. Protein product: CSLQGNTEAFF.

This clone has only one observation. The CDR3 reads CASSARTTPGDTQYF. DNA for the CDR3: TGTGCCAGCAGTGCGCGGACTACCCCTGGGGATACGCAGTATTTT. The rearrangement uses TRBV6-4 and TRBJ2-3, with D maybe TRBD2 (6 bases). Trimming left V 4 bases short and J 6 bases short, with 17 bases between. Germline V lookup: CDR1 MRHNA, CDR2 SNTAGT. The CDR3 contains 15 residues.

This sequence joins TRBV9 and TRBJ1-5; 7 bases map to TRBD1. With 3 bases clipped from V and 1 base from J, the junction kept 16 bases outside the gene matches. CDR1 is SGDLS, CDR2 YYNGEE, per germline. CDR3 length: 19 amino acids. The CDR3 sequence is CASSASDRPWNSSNQPQHF. The CDR3 DNA follows: TGTGCCAGCAGCGCATCGGACAGGCCCTGGAACTCGAGCAATCAGCCCCAGCATTTT.

V usage is TRBV5-4 and J usage is TRBJ2-2; 9 bases match TRBD1. Trimming took 6 bases from V and 4 from J; bases not matched to a gene: 7. Germline assignment: CDR1 SGHNT and CDR2 YYREEE (reference sequence). The CDR3 is 15 amino acids. The CDR3 protein is CASTSGTGSTGELFF. CDR3 coding DNA: TGTGCCAGCACGTCGGGGACAGGGAGCACCGGGGAGCTGTTTTTT.

V usage is TRBV29-1 and J usage is TRBJ1-1; 9 bases map to TRBD1. There are 13 residues in the CDR3. CDR1 SQVTM and CDR2 ANQGSEA come from the germline V gene. Trimming removed 4 bases from V and 1 base from J; junction bases left unmatched: 1. The CDR3 DNA reads TGCAGCGTTGGGGGACAGGGGAACACTGAAGCTTTCTTT. Its translation is CSVGGQGNTEAFF.

J is TRBJ1-2 and V is TRBV7-8; 8 nucleotides agree with TRBD1. This CDR3 is 13 amino acids long. With V trimmed by 5 bases and J by 7 bases, 6 bases remained unmatched. Germline CDR1 and CDR2: SGHVS and FQNEAQ. CDR3: CASSLWDRIGYTF. The DNA of the CDR3 is TGTGCCAGCAGCCTATGGGACAGGATTGGCTACACCTTC.

This clone was counted a few times. The chain links TRBV6-1 to TRBJ1-4; D is possibly TRBD1 (6 bases). The CDR3 consists of 15 residues. Per the germline V gene, CDR1 is MNHNS and CDR2 is SASEGT. Trimming shortened V by 5 bases and J by 8 bases, and 18 bases separated the two germline ends. The CDR3 loop is CASSLPTGTQEKLFF. In nucleotides, the CDR3 is TGTGCCAGCAGTCTACCGACAGGTACTCAGGAAAAACTGTTTTTT.

This chain joins TRBV9 and TRBJ2-7, with D tentatively TRBD1 (5 bases). Germline CDR1 and CDR2: SGDLS and YYNGEE. Trimming removed 4 bases at V and 0 bases at J, with 11 bases between. The CDR3 runs 14 residues. For the CDR3, the DNA is TGTGCCAGCAGCCCCAGGGTGGGCTCCTACGAGCAGTACTTC. Its protein is CASSPRVGSYEQYF. Filled out from reference TRBV9 and TRBJ2-7, the complete variable domain reads DSGVTQTPKHLITATGQRVTLRCSPRSGDLSVYWYQQSLDQGLQFLIQYYNGEERAKGNILERFSAQQFPDLHSELNLSSLELGDSALYFCASSPRVGSYEQYFGPGTRLTVT.

The V call is TRBV9, the J call TRBJ2-3; 15 bases agree with TRBD2. The CDR3 contains 17 residues. The V segment lost 4 bases and the J segment 5 bases; nucleotides outside the gene matches: 8. Looked up from germline, CDR1 is SGDLS and CDR2 is YYNGEE. The CDR3 loop is CASSPGLAGGYQDTQYF. The CDR3 DNA reads as TGTGCCAGCAGCCCGGGACTAGCGGGGGGATATCAAGATACGCAGTATTTT.

This rearrangement joins TRBV27 to TRBJ1-2; 9 bases agree with TRBD1. Germline V gene data show CDR1 as MNHEY and CDR2 as SMNVEV (reference sequence). J gave up 3 bases and V 5 bases, and 13 bases lay outside the gene matches. The CDR3 is 17 amino acids. CDR3 residues: CASSLRTGVTLDYGYTF. As DNA, the CDR3 is TGTGCCAGCAGTCTGCGGACAGGGGTTACCTTAGACTATGGCTACACCTTC.

The chain combines TRBV6-1 with TRBJ2-2; the D gene is possibly TRBD1 (5 bases). The germline V gene has CDR1 MNHNS and CDR2 SASEGT. CDR3 length: 13 amino acids. The germline V and J ends were trimmed by 0 bases and 7 bases, with 6 bases remaining between them. The CDR3 here is CASSEAGVGELFF. The CDR3, as DNA: TGTGCCAGCAGTGAAGCAGGGGTCGGGGAGCTGTTTTTT.

This sequence joins TRBV28 and TRBJ1-2; 8 nucleotides align to TRBD1. This CDR3 contains 13 residues. Germline V CDR1 and CDR2: MDHEN, SYDVKM. The ends lost 4 bases at V and 8 bases at J; junction bases unmatched: 6. CDR3 sequence reads: CASSSGQGGGYTF. In DNA form, the CDR3 reads TGTGCCAGCAGTTCAGGACAGGGAGGGGGCTACACCTTC.

The rearrangement links TRBV5-8 to TRBJ2-7; TRBD1 matches 7 bases. The CDR3 consists of 17 residues. CDR1 and CDR2 (germline): SGHTS, YDEGEE. Losses at the gene ends were 5 bases for V and 1 base for J; bases not matched to a gene: 15. The CDR3 bases are TGTGCCAGCAGTTTAGGAGCCACAGGGGTACAATCCTACGAGCAGTACGTC. It specifies CASSLGATGVQSYEQYV.

This chain uses TRBV10-1 with TRBJ2-7; 8 nucleotides match TRBD1. Trimming cost V 5 bases and J 5 bases; bases outside gene matches: 8. CDR3 length: 14 amino acids. Looked up from germline, CDR1 is WNHNN and CDR2 is SYGVQD (reference sequence). The CDR3 spells CASSTRDRGNEQYF. CDR3 bases: TGCGCCAGCAGTACCCGCGACAGGGGTAACGAGCAGTACTTC.

CDR3 nucleotide sequence: TGTGCCTGGAGGACAGGGTTAGGACGAGGCACTGAAGCTTTCTTT. Translated: CAWRTGLGRGTEAFF. The chain has TRBV30 and TRBJ1-1; 7 bases are a match to TRBD1. This CDR3 region has 15 residues. The J segment lost 4 bases and the V segment lost 3 bases, leaving 11 bases of the junction unmatched. Germline CDR1 and CDR2: GTSNPN and SVGIG (reference sequence).

The rearrangement joins TRBV7-2 to TRBJ2-1, with D perhaps TRBD2 (6 bases). From germline, CDR1 is SGHTA and CDR2 FQGNSA. V was clipped by 1 base and J by 6 bases, with 7 bases between them. The CDR3 contains 13 residues. The CDR3 DNA reads as TGTGCCAGCAGCTTAGAACTAGCCAATGAGCAGTTCTTC. This gives the protein CASSLELANEQFF. Using reference TRBV7-2 and TRBJ2-1 for the parts outside the CDR3, the full variable domain is GAGVSQSPSNKVTEKGKDVELRCDPISGHTALYWYRQSLGQGLEFLIYFQGNSAPDKSGLPSDRFSAERTGGSVSTLTIQRTQQEDSAVYLCASSLELANEQFFGPGTRLTVL.

The chain couples TRBV21-1 to TRBJ2-1; the D call of TRBD2 is as the table states it, not checked on the DNA. TRBV21-1 is given as a pseudogene. The CDR3 has 14 residues. As DNA, the CDR3 is TGTGCCAGCAGCGGGGACACTAGCGGGGGGGTTCGGATCTTC. Protein product: CASSGDTSGGVRIF.

The chain couples TRBV9 to TRBJ2-1; TRBD1 matches at 7 bases. Trimming took 3 bases from V and 6 from J; bases not matched to a gene: 9. Per germline, CDR1 SGDLS and CDR2 YYNGEE. The CDR3 length is 15 residues. CDR3 in amino acids: CASSAGQAAGNEQFF. In nucleotides, the CDR3 is TGTGCCAGCAGCGCCGGACAGGCCGCCGGCAATGAGCAGTTCTTC.

This clone was observed a few times. V usage is TRBV7-3 and J usage is TRBJ1-1; D unresolved. The CDR3 length is 15 residues. Trimming removed 0 bases at V and 0 bases at J, with 8 bases between. Per the germline V gene, CDR1 is SGHTA and CDR2 is FQGTGA. CDR3 in DNA: TGTGCCAGCAGCTTAACGGGGAGCATGAACACTGAAGCTTTCTTT. As protein: CASSLTGSMNTEAFF.

The rearrangement uses TRBV6-6 and TRBJ2-7, with 11 bases that match TRBD2. The germline V gene has CDR1 MNHNY and CDR2 SVGAGI (reference sequence). This CDR3 contains 14 residues. The chain's CDR3 is CASSYGHSGRAPEV. The CDR3 DNA sequence: TGTGCCAGCAGTTACGGTCATAGCGGGAGGGCCCCCGAGGTC.

The CDR3 here is CASTYYAPGQAKPRDSYEQYV. DNA for the CDR3: TGTGCCAGCACCTATTACGCCCCGGGACAGGCTAAACCTAGGGACTCCTACGAGCAGTACGTC. The chain is built from TRBV28 and TRBJ2-7; 8 bases agree with TRBD1. The CDR3 has 21 residues. The trim removed 7 bases at V and 0 bases at J, leaving 26 bases unmatched. Per the germline V gene, CDR1 is MDHEN and CDR2 is SYDVKM.

CDR3 region: CASSPPGREADTGELFF. The CDR3 DNA sequence: TGTGCCAGCTCACCACCGGGCAGGGAGGCGGACACCGGGGAGCTGTTTTTT. This sequence joins TRBV18 and TRBJ2-2, with D perhaps TRBD2 (6 bases). Trimming removed 0 bases at V and 3 bases at J, with 14 bases between. The CDR3 contains 17 residues. Germline V gives CDR1 KGHSH, CDR2 LQKENI.

The chain employs TRBV5-4 and TRBJ1-2; tentatively, D is TRBD1 (5 bases). CDR3 size: 16 residues. Per the germline V gene, CDR1 is SGHNT and CDR2 is YYREEE (reference sequence). V was shortened by 6 bases and J by 2 bases, with 20 bases between the two germline ends. CDR3 residues: CASTATVARVNYGYTF. For the CDR3, the DNA is TGTGCCAGCACCGCGACAGTCGCAAGAGTCAACTATGGCTACACCTTC.

The chain uses TRBV4-1 and TRBJ1-1; perhaps TRBD1 as D (5 bases). The germline CDR1 and CDR2 sequences are MGHRA and YSYEKL. V was cut by 0 bases and J by 4 bases, with 12 bases left in between. The CDR3 runs to 15 residues. The CDR3 loop is CASSQDRGLATEAFF. The CDR3 DNA sequence: TGCGCCAGCAGCCAAGATAGGGGATTGGCCACTGAAGCTTTCTTT.

This clone showed up just a few times. The V gene is TRBV4-3, the J gene TRBJ2-1, with TRBD2 matching 10 bases. Germline V lookup: CDR1 LGHNA, CDR2 YSLEER. Germline trimming cut 0 bases from V and 8 bases from J; bases unmatched to any gene: 7. The CDR3 extends over 16 amino acids. The DNA of the CDR3 is TGCGCCAGCAGCCAAGAGCAGCGGGAGGGGTTGGATGAGCAGTTCTTC. It translates to CASSQEQREGLDEQFF.

The chain has TRBV2 and TRBJ1-1; D is unresolved. Germline CDR1 reads SNHLY; CDR2 reads FYNNEI. This CDR3 has 13 amino acids. V lost 5 bases and J lost 6, with 13 bases in between. The CDR3 loop is CASSWREAAEAFF. CDR3 nucleotides: TGTGCCAGCAGTTGGCGGGAAGCCGCTGAAGCTTTCTTT.

CDR3 sequence (DNA): TGTGCCAGCAGTCCAAGCCGGAGCGGGAGGGCCTCTGGGGCCAACGTCCTGACTTTC. It translates to CASSPSRSGRASGANVLTF. The chain couples TRBV28 to TRBJ2-6; 10 bases line up with TRBD2. This CDR3 region has 19 residues. V dropped 5 bases and J dropped 0; count of bases not matched to a gene: 10. The germline V gene has CDR1 MDHEN and CDR2 SYDVKM.